The 24 T cell receptor beta chains below all came from one sample that was sequenced in a study of blood T cell dynamics during melanoma immunotherapy. The time point is: pre-treatment baseline. Here immunoSEQ multiplex PCR was the method, and the copy in TCRdb shows in-frame clones only, minus some. The sample gives roughly 4,200 clones, under 90% of which show up once; around 13% is in the top ten. Sample: blood, taken from a patient treated with checkpoint blockade. The receptors were gathered from a human donor with melanoma.

This chain joins TRBV21-1 and TRBJ2-7; the table calls TRBD2, which could not be checked here. TRBV21-1 is recorded as a pseudogene. CDR3 length equals 15 residues. CDR3 sequence (DNA): TGTGCCAGCCCACGGTCGGGAGACAGACAGTACGAGCAGTACTTC. Protein product: CASPRSGDRQYEQYF.

Only a few counts were recorded for this clone. V usage is TRBV19 and J usage is TRBJ1-6; TRBD1 matches at 7 bases. V trimming: 9 bases; J trimming: 4 bases; junction bases outside the gene matches: 6. CDR1 and CDR2 from the germline V gene are LNHDA and SQIVND (reference sequence). CDR3 length: 14 amino acids. CDR3 sequence (DNA): TGTGCCAGCCGCCCGGGACAGTATAATTCACCCCTCCACTTT. This codes for CASRPGQYNSPLHF.

V is TRBV7-6 and J is TRBJ1-3, with 7 bases aligning to TRBD1. Germline V gene sequence: CDR1 SGHVS, CDR2 FNYEAQ. The CDR3 has 14 residues. The J segment lost 4 bases and the V segment lost 2 bases, leaving 2 bases of the junction unmatched. CDR3 sequence: CASSLRGQGNTIYF. The CDR3 DNA follows: TGTGCCAGCAGCTTAAGGGGGCAGGGAAACACCATATATTTT.

The V and J genes are TRBV19 and TRBJ1-2, with D possibly TRBD1 on 6 matching bases. Between the trimmed V and J ends, which lost 6 bases and 3 bases, there was a span of 35 bases. The CDR3 has 21 amino acids. CDR1 and CDR2 (germline): LNHDA, SQIVND (reference sequence). CDR3 amino acids: CASRSGDTIHAGLLYYYGYTF. The CDR3 nucleotides are TGTGCCAGTAGGTCGGGGGACACCATACACGCGGGACTACTCTACTACTATGGCTACACCTTC.

The rearrangement uses TRBV25-1 and TRBJ1-3; tentatively, D is TRBD1 (6 bases). CDR3 length: 14 amino acids. Trimming took off 7 bases at V and 5 bases at J, with 15 bases between the two ends. Germline CDR1 reads MGHDK; CDR2 reads SYGVNS. The CDR3 spells CASNPTGGRNTIYF. CDR3 nucleotide sequence: TGTGCCAGCAACCCGACGGGGGGCCGAAACACCATATATTTT.

The V and J genes are TRBV28 and TRBJ1-5; D ambiguous. Trimming took off 7 bases at V and 6 bases at J, with 10 bases between the two ends. The CDR3 spans 12 residues. Germline CDR1 and CDR2: MDHEN and SYDVKM. The CDR3 here is CASTFSSQPQHF. The CDR3 coding sequence is TGTGCCAGCACCTTCAGTAGTCAGCCCCAGCATTTT.

V gene TRBV6-6 combines with J gene TRBJ1-2; D may be TRBD1 (6 bases). This CDR3 spans 11 amino acids. The germline V gene has CDR1 MNHNY and CDR2 SVGAGI (reference sequence). Trimming left V 6 bases short and J 8 bases short, with 10 bases between. CDR3 amino acids: CASSLRGGYTF. In DNA form, the CDR3 reads TGTGCCAGCAGCCTCAGGGGAGGCTACACCTTC.

This chain connects TRBV7-9 to TRBJ1-1, with a tentative D call TRBD1 (5 bases). Germline CDR1 and CDR2: SEHNR and FQNEAQ (reference sequence). The CDR3 is 14 residues long. The ends were cut back, 2 bases at V and 4 bases at J, with 11 bases in the middle. The CDR3 DNA sequence: TGTGCCAGCAGCTTACAGGGAGAGACCACTGAAGCTTTCTTT. This sequence encodes CASSLQGETTEAFF.

V is TRBV25-1 and J is TRBJ1-1; D uncertain. V gave up 1 base and J gave up 3 bases, with 6 bases separating them. Germline values: CDR1 MGHDK, CDR2 SYGVNS. The CDR3 spans 13 residues. CDR3 protein: CASSESTDTEAFF. The CDR3, as DNA: TGTGCCAGCAGTGAATCCACAGACACTGAAGCTTTCTTT.

This clone turned up a few times. This chain links TRBV25-1 with TRBJ1-1; 7 positions match TRBD1. This CDR3 has 15 residues. The V segment lost 4 bases and the J segment 3 bases; nucleotides outside the gene matches: 8. Germline V gene lookup returns CDR1 MGHDK and CDR2 SYGVNS. The CDR3 nucleotides are TGTGCCAGCAGTGCAACAGGGGAGGGAGACACTGAAGCTTTCTTT. Its translation: CASSATGEGDTEAFF.

The V and J genes are TRBV23-1 and TRBJ1-5; D possibly corresponds to TRBD1 (5 bases). TRBV23-1 is placed among ORFs of uncertain function. The V and J ends lost 4 bases and 3 bases respectively, with 16 bases between them. This CDR3 contains 16 residues. The CDR3: CASSLDSNQLNQPQHF. The DNA for the CDR3 is TGCGCCAGCAGTCTTGACAGCAACCAACTCAATCAGCCCCAGCATTTT.

The chain joins TRBV21-1 to TRBJ2-2; the D call in the table, TRBD2, was not verified against the DNA. TRBV21-1 is shown as a pseudogene. The CDR3 has 16 residues. CDR3 sequence reads: CASSKALGGCTGELFF. CDR3 nucleotide sequence: TGTGCCAGCAGCAAAGCGCTGGGGGGATGCACCGGGGAGCTGTTTTTT.

V usage is TRBV7-2 and J usage is TRBJ2-7; perhaps TRBD1 as D (6 bases). Looked up from germline, CDR1 is SGHTA and CDR2 is FQGNSA. The V gene lost 6 bases and the J gene lost 3 bases, with 15 bases spanning the gap. The CDR3 has 14 residues. The chain's CDR3 is CASSPQGGLYEQYF. In DNA form, the CDR3 reads TGTGCCAGCAGTCCACAGGGTGGGCTCTACGAGCAGTACTTC.

This chain joins TRBV5-1 and TRBJ2-5; D ambiguous. The DNA end favors TRBJ2-7, so the J call may be wrong. The CDR3 is 12 amino acids. Germline CDR1 reads SGHRS; CDR2 reads YFSETQ. The CDR3: CASSPFRYEQYF. Written as DNA, the CDR3 is TGCGCCAGCAGCCCGTTCAGGTACGAGCAGTACTTC.

The V call is TRBV18, the J call TRBJ2-7; tentatively, D is TRBD1 (5 bases). The CDR3 is 12 amino acids. The germline V and J ends were trimmed by 1 base and 6 bases, with 7 bases remaining between them. CDR1 and CDR2 from the germline V gene are KGHSH and LQKENI. This CDR3 reads CASSPQGSEQYF. CDR3 DNA sequence: TGTGCCAGCTCACCACAGGGGTCCGAGCAGTACTTC. Full variable domain (outside the CDR3, taken from reference TRBV18 and TRBJ2-7): NAGVMQNPRHLVRRRGQEARLRCSPMKGHSHVYWYRQLPEEGLKFMVYLQKENIIDESGMPKERFSAEFPKEGPSILRIQQVVRGDSAAYFCASSPQGSEQYFGPGTRLTVT.

The chain recombines TRBV6-1 with TRBJ1-5, with a possible D match to TRBD1 (5 bases). Looked up from germline, CDR1 is MNHNS and CDR2 is SASEGT. CDR3 length equals 13 residues. Trimming left V 2 bases short and J 7 bases short, with 9 bases between. This chain's CDR3 is CASSEKGPQPQHF. As DNA, the CDR3 is TGTGCCAGCAGTGAAAAGGGACCCCAGCCCCAGCATTTT.

The chain uses TRBV5-4 and TRBJ2-7, with 13 bases that match TRBD2. Germline V CDR1 and CDR2: SGHNT, YYREEE (reference sequence). The CDR3 runs 15 residues. Trimming took 3 bases from V and 4 from J; bases not matched to a gene: 4. The CDR3 here is CASSSGLAGAYEQYF. CDR3 DNA sequence: TGTGCCAGCAGCTCTGGACTAGCGGGGGCGTACGAGCAGTACTTC.

The chain is built from TRBV7-3 and TRBJ1-4; D is ambiguous. V was trimmed by 5 bases and J by 0 bases, leaving 10 bases between them. The CDR3 has 15 residues. Germline-derived CDR1 and CDR2 are SGHTA and FQGTGA. The CDR3 reads CASSLGVATNEKLFF. CDR3 DNA: TGTGCCAGCAGCCTTGGAGTGGCAACTAATGAAAAACTGTTTTTT.

V is TRBV27 and J is TRBJ2-7, with TRBD2 matching 11 bases. The germline V gene encodes CDR1 MNHEY and CDR2 SMNVEV (reference sequence). V was pared by 8 bases and J by 2 bases, with 8 bases of the junction left unmatched. CDR3 length: 15 residues. CDR3: CASSSPSGGTYEQYF. The CDR3 nucleotides are TGTGCCAGCTCCAGCCCTAGCGGGGGGACCTACGAGCAGTACTTC.

The chain uses TRBV5-1 and TRBJ2-1; 9 nucleotides align to TRBD1. There are 14 residues in the CDR3. The germline V gene has CDR1 SGHRS and CDR2 YFSETQ. The V segment lost 4 bases and the J segment 4 bases; nucleotides outside the gene matches: 3. The chain's CDR3 is CASSPGTGYNEQFF. CDR3 DNA sequence: TGCGCCAGCAGCCCCGGGACAGGGTACAATGAGCAGTTCTTC.

This chain connects TRBV6-1 to TRBJ1-2, with D possibly matching TRBD1 (5 bases). The ends were cut back, 7 bases at V and 2 bases at J, with 17 bases in the middle. The germline gives CDR1 MNHNS, CDR2 SASEGT. The CDR3 sequence is 15 residues long. Here the CDR3 DNA reads TGTGCCAGCAACAGAGGGGAGACTGTGAACTATGGCTACACCTTC. Amino acid sequence: CASNRGETVNYGYTF.

V is TRBV5-1 and J is TRBJ1-2, with D perhaps TRBD1 (6 bases). The CDR3 contains 15 residues. Trimming cost V 0 bases and J 8 bases, with 17 bases left between them. Germline V lookup: CDR1 SGHRS, CDR2 YFSETQ. CDR3 region: CASSLVGGAQDGYTF. CDR3 nucleotide sequence: TGCGCCAGCAGCTTGGTTGGGGGCGCTCAGGACGGCTACACCTTC.

The V and J genes are TRBV27 and TRBJ2-7; tentatively, D is TRBD2 (5 bases). The V gene lost 3 bases and the J gene lost 6 bases, with 12 bases spanning the gap. CDR1 is MNHEY and CDR2 is SMNVEV in the germline V gene (reference sequence). This CDR3 is 13 amino acids long. The CDR3 sequence is CASSFLGEGEQYF. CDR3 bases: TGTGCCAGCAGTTTTTTGGGCGAGGGCGAGCAGTACTTC.

This chain joins TRBV28 and TRBJ1-4; a weak D match, TRBD1 (6 bases). CDR3 size: 13 residues. Germline CDR1 is MDHEN and CDR2 is SYDVKM. The ends were cut back, 10 bases at V and 6 bases at J, with 15 bases in the middle. CDR3 sequence reads: CATRGGLDEKLFF. Written as DNA, the CDR3 is TGTGCCACCCGGGGGGGCCTGGATGAAAAACTGTTTTTT.